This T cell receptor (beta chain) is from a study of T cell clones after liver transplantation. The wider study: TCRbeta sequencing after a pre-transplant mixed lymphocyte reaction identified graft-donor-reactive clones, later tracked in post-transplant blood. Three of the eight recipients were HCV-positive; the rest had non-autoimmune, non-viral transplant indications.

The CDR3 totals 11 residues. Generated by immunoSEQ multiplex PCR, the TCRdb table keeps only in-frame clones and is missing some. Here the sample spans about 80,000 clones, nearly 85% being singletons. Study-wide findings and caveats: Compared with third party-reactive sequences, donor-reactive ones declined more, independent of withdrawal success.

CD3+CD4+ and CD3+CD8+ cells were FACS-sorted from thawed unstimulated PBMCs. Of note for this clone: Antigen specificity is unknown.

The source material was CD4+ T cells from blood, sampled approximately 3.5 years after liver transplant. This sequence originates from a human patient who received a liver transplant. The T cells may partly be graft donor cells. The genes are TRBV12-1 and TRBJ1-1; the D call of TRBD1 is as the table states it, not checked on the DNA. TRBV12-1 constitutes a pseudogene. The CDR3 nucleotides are TGTGCCAGCCTCAAGGGGGATGAAGCTTTCTTT. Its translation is CASLKGDEAFF.